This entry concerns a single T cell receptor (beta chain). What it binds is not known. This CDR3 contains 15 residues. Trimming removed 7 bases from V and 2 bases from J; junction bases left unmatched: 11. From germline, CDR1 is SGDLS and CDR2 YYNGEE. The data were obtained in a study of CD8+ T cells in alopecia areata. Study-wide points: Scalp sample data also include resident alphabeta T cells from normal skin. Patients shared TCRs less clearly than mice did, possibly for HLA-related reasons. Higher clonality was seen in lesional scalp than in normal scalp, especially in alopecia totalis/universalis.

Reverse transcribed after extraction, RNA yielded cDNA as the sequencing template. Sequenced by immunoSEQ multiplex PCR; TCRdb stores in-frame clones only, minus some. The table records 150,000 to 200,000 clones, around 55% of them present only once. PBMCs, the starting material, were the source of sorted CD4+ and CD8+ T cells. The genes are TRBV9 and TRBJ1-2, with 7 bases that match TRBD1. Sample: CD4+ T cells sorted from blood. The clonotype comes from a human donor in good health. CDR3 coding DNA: TGTGCCAGCGCCAAACAGGGGACCCCCAACTATGGCTACACCTTC. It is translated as CASAKQGTPNYGYTF.